A single sample is the source of the 22 T cell receptor beta chains below, sequenced in a study of shared clonotypes between healthy human individuals (dated by TCRdb to 2020 to 2021). Libraries were built with the immunoSEQ multiplex PCR assay. Here the immuneACCESS table is served through TCRdb, limited to in-frame sequences with V and J called. Missing clones are a known gap in these copies; in checked studies unresolved V genes cover under half, and the rest lacks a known reason. This sample is represented by about 1.9 million clones; approximately 92% of them were singletons. Clones ranked in the top ten supply under 2% of the sample. For the CD8 naive samples, CD45RO-negative cells were positively selected for CCR7, yielding a CD45RA+CCR7+ population from which TemRA cells were excluded. Specimen: naive CD8+ T cells from PBMCs. Interpreted using the paper, the cell subset or site label stands for: CD45RA+CCR7+. The receptors were sampled from a man younger than 35 in good health. Some clones in this sample may be carry-over from other donors' samples.

The chain employs TRBV7-9 and TRBJ2-5, with D possibly matching TRBD1 (6 bases). Looked up from germline, CDR1 is SEHNR and CDR2 is FQNEAQ (reference sequence). V lost 1 base and J lost 4, with 10 bases in between. This CDR3 is 14 amino acids long. This chain's CDR3 is CASSLVVRGETQYF. CDR3 coding DNA: TGTGCCAGCAGCTTAGTAGTCAGGGGAGAGACCCAGTACTTC.

The CDR3 bases are TGTGCCAGCAGTGAGTCCACATACTCTGGAAACACCATATATTTT. Translated: CASSESTYSGNTIYF. The chain uses TRBV6-1 and TRBJ1-3; D not resolved. The V and J ends lost 3 bases and 0 bases respectively, with 9 bases between them. The germline CDR1 and CDR2 sequences are MNHNS and SASEGT. This CDR3 region has 15 residues.

V gene TRBV14 combines with J gene TRBJ2-1, with 9 bases identical to TRBD1. J was trimmed by 8 bases and V by 0 bases; bases with no gene match: 11. This CDR3 comprises 17 residues. Germline V lookup: CDR1 SGHDN, CDR2 FVKESK. In DNA form, the CDR3 reads TGTGCCAGCAGCCAAGAGGTGGACAGGGGCTTTTTCGATGAGCAGTTCTTC. Translated: CASSQEVDRGFFDEQFF.

The chain recombines TRBV6-1 with TRBJ2-7; no clear D. Per germline, CDR1 MNHNS and CDR2 SASEGT. The ends were cut back, 1 base at V and 7 bases at J, with 17 bases in the middle. The CDR3 has 15 residues. The CDR3 loop reads CASSEGTASSREQYF. In nucleotides, the CDR3 is TGTGCCAGCAGTGAAGGCACGGCAAGTTCAAGAGAGCAGTACTTC.

The V call is TRBV4-2, the J call TRBJ1-1; 7 positions match TRBD1. This CDR3 spans 18 amino acids. Trimming at V came to 2 bases and at J to 0 bases, leaving 12 bases not matched to a gene. CDR1 and CDR2 from the germline V gene are LGHNA and YNFKEQ. The CDR3 protein is CASSQTDRAPSMNTEAFF. The CDR3 bases are TGTGCCAGCAGCCAAACCGACAGGGCCCCAAGTATGAACACTGAAGCTTTCTTT.

V usage is TRBV27 and J usage is TRBJ2-1; D not certain. CDR3 size: 15 residues. V was trimmed by 2 bases and J by 8 bases, leaving 16 bases between them. The germline gives CDR1 MNHEY, CDR2 SMNVEV (reference sequence). CDR3 sequence reads: CASSLGLRSMDEQFF. CDR3 DNA sequence: TGTGCCAGCAGTTTAGGCCTCAGAAGTATGGATGAGCAGTTCTTC.

The chain carries TRBV18 and TRBJ1-5, with D possibly TRBD1 on 5 matching bases. Germline CDR1 is KGHSH and CDR2 is LQKENI. CDR3 size: 17 residues. Trimming cost V 3 bases and J 0 bases, with 15 bases left between them. CDR3 protein: CASSPSTHTGSNQPQHF. In nucleotides, the CDR3 is TGTGCCAGCTCACCCTCCACCCATACAGGTAGCAATCAGCCCCAGCATTTT.

The chain is built from TRBV7-9 and TRBJ2-7; 8 bases map to TRBD1. The germline gives CDR1 SEHNR, CDR2 FQNEAQ (reference sequence). This CDR3 comprises 15 residues. After removal of 4 bases from V and 3 bases from J, the junction contained 8 bases not matched to a gene. CDR3: CASSSVDRGSYEQYF. The CDR3 DNA follows: TGTGCCAGCAGCTCCGTCGACAGGGGAAGCTACGAGCAGTACTTC. The full variable domain, in which reference TRBV7-9 and TRBJ2-7 provide the parts outside the CDR3, is DTGVSQNPRHKITKRGQNVTFRCDPISEHNRLYWYRQTLGQGPEFLTYFQNEAQLEKSRLLSDRFSAERPKGSFSTLEIQRTEQGDSAMYLCASSSVDRGSYEQYFGPGTRLTVT.

The chain links TRBV27 to TRBJ1-1, with no clear D. The germline V and J ends were trimmed by 1 base and 3 bases, with 6 bases remaining between them. This CDR3 spans 13 amino acids. CDR1 and CDR2 (germline): MNHEY, SMNVEV (reference sequence). In DNA, the CDR3 is TGTGCCAGCAGTTTATACGATTACACTGAAGCTTTCTTT. It specifies CASSLYDYTEAFF.

A single count supports this clone. The V call is TRBV27, the J call TRBJ2-1, with 7 bases matching TRBD2. Germline loops: CDR1 MNHEY, CDR2 SMNVEV (reference sequence). Trimming at V came to 7 bases and at J to 2 bases, leaving 5 bases not matched to a gene. The CDR3 has 14 amino acids. Here the CDR3 DNA reads TGTGCCAGCACCTGGGGAGGGACCTACAATGAGCAGTTCTTC. Translation gives CASTWGGTYNEQFF.

As DNA, the CDR3 is TGTGCCAGCAGCTTAGACCCCAACAGTCTCGAGCAGTACTTC. Amino acids: CASSLDPNSLEQYF. The chain combines TRBV11-2 with TRBJ2-7; D ambiguous. V was pared by 0 bases and J by 6 bases, with 12 bases between. The germline V gene encodes CDR1 SGHAT and CDR2 FQNNGV. The length of the CDR3 is 14 residues.

The chain couples TRBV5-4 to TRBJ1-2; tentatively, D is TRBD1 (6 bases). Germline V gives CDR1 SGHNT, CDR2 YYREEE (reference sequence). This CDR3 contains 16 residues. Trimming left V 3 bases short and J 4 bases short, with 19 bases between. The CDR3 reads CASSSKQGEGGYGYTF. The CDR3 region has the DNA TGTGCCAGCAGCTCCAAACAGGGCGAAGGGGGCTATGGCTACACCTTC.

The genes are TRBV2 and TRBJ1-1; no clear D gene. Per germline, CDR1 SNHLY and CDR2 FYNNEI. Trimming stripped 2 bases from V and 2 bases from J, with 6 bases between. The CDR3 is 13 residues long. CDR3 sequence reads: CASSELVNTEAFF. Written as DNA, the CDR3 is TGTGCCAGCAGTGAACTCGTTAACACTGAAGCTTTCTTT.

The rearrangement links TRBV9 to TRBJ2-7, with D unresolved. CDR3 length: 14 amino acids. Trimming shortened V by 0 bases and J by 4 bases, and 11 bases separated the two germline ends. CDR1 is SGDLS and CDR2 is YYNGEE in the germline V gene. CDR3: CASSVGVVTYEQYF. The DNA of the CDR3 is TGTGCCAGCAGCGTAGGGGTAGTGACTTACGAGCAGTACTTC.

This clone has only a few counts. V is TRBV19 and J is TRBJ1-2; D remains unclear. Germline CDR1 is LNHDA and CDR2 is SQIVND (reference sequence). CDR3 length: 13 amino acids. V was cut by 3 bases and J by 3 bases, with 8 bases left in between. The CDR3 here is CASSMGPYYGYTF. Here the CDR3 DNA reads TGTGCCAGTAGTATGGGCCCTTACTATGGCTACACCTTC. The complete variable domain, with remaining parts taken from reference TRBV19 and TRBJ1-2, reads DGGITQSPKYLFRKEGQNVTLSCEQNLNHDAMYWYRQDPGQGLRLIYYSQIVNDFQKGDIAEGYSVSREKKESFPLTVTSAQKNPTAFYLCASSMGPYYGYTFGSGTRLTVV.

The chain uses TRBV7-3 and TRBJ2-1, with TRBD2 matching 9 bases. The CDR3 is 14 residues long. The V segment lost 8 bases and the J segment 5 bases; nucleotides outside the gene matches: 7. Per germline, CDR1 SGHTA and CDR2 FQGTGA. The CDR3 sequence is CASRREGRDNEQFF. The CDR3 DNA follows: TGTGCCAGCCGGCGGGAGGGCCGTGACAATGAGCAGTTCTTC. Full variable domain (remainder filled in from reference TRBV7-3 and TRBJ2-1): GAGVSQTPSNKVTEKGKYVELRCDPISGHTALYWYRQSLGQGPEFLIYFQGTGAADDSGLPNDRFFAVRPEGSVSTLKIQRTERGDSAVYLCASRREGRDNEQFFGPGTRLTVL.

This clone has more than one count but fewer than ten. The same CDR3 is also encoded by other DNA sequences in this sample. This chain joins TRBV27 and TRBJ2-1, with 7 bases identical to TRBD1. Germline CDR1 reads MNHEY; CDR2 reads SMNVEV (reference sequence). CDR3 length: 14 residues. V was pared by 2 bases and J by 2 bases, with 0 bases of the junction left unmatched. CDR3 sequence reads: CASSLQGAYNEQFF. The DNA for the CDR3 is TGTGCCAGCAGTTTACAGGGGGCCTACAATGAGCAGTTCTTC.

The chain has TRBV7-2 and TRBJ2-7; TRBD1 aligns across 8 bases. The CDR3 totals 17 residues. The junction had 13 bases not matched to a gene; V was cut back by 5 bases and J by 1 base. Germline CDR1 and CDR2: SGHTA and FQGNSA. CDR3 loop: CASSPHRDRWWSYEQYF. CDR3 DNA: TGTGCCAGCAGCCCACATAGGGACAGGTGGTGGTCCTACGAGCAGTACTTC.

A single count supports this clone. The rearrangement joins TRBV19 to TRBJ2-1; tentative D call: TRBD2 (6 bases). Trimming stripped 7 bases from V and 7 bases from J, with 20 bases between. From germline, CDR1 is LNHDA and CDR2 SQIVND (reference sequence). This CDR3 comprises 15 residues. The CDR3 is CASTTTGVLGNEQFF. The DNA for the CDR3 is TGTGCCAGTACCACAACGGGAGTGCTTGGGAATGAGCAGTTCTTC.

This rearrangement joins TRBV27 to TRBJ1-4; TRBD1 might be the D (5 bases). V lost 6 bases to trimming and J lost 6 bases, with 14 bases between them. The germline V gene has CDR1 MNHEY and CDR2 SMNVEV (reference sequence). The CDR3 contains 14 residues. The CDR3 DNA sequence: TGTGCCAGCAGCCAGGGTTTTACGGATGAAAAACTGTTTTTT. It yields the protein CASSQGFTDEKLFF.

J is TRBJ2-7 and V is TRBV28, with D hard to call. This CDR3 contains 15 residues. The V end lost 4 bases, the J end lost 4 bases, and 17 bases lay between the germline ends. Per the germline V gene, CDR1 is MDHEN and CDR2 is SYDVKM. The CDR3 is CASSSPHKSAYEQYF. The CDR3 coding sequence is TGTGCCAGCAGTTCACCACATAAGTCCGCTTACGAGCAGTACTTC. Full variable domain (outside the CDR3, taken from reference TRBV28 and TRBJ2-7): DVKVTQSSRYLVKRTGEKVFLECVQDMDHENMFWYRQDPGLGLRLIYFSYDVKMKEKGDIPEGYSVSREKKERFSLILESASTNQTSMYLCASSSPHKSAYEQYFGPGTRLTVT.

The chain links TRBV7-8 to TRBJ1-2, with D perhaps TRBD1 (6 bases). The CDR3 has 15 amino acids. V lost 2 bases and J lost 7, with 17 bases in between. Germline V gene lookup returns CDR1 SGHVS and CDR2 FQNEAQ. CDR3 nucleotides: TGTGCCAGCAGCTTATACCGGGACACAGGTATTGGCTACACCTTC. It yields the protein CASSLYRDTGIGYTF. Combining the CDR3 with reference TRBV7-8 and TRBJ1-2 gives the whole variable domain GAGVSQSPRYKVAKRGQDVALRCDPISGHVSLFWYQQALGQGPEFLTYFQNEAQLDKSGLPSDRFFAERPEGSVSTLKIQRTQQEDSAVYLCASSLYRDTGIGYTFGSGTRLTVV.